These T cell receptor beta chains were read from a single sample in a study of cytomegalovirus exposure and HLA in healthy donors. Method: immunoSEQ multiplex PCR; TCRdb's copy keeps in-frame clones and lacks some. The sample contains some 200,000 clones, around 83% of which appear only once. The material sequenced was PBMCs. The receptor source for this set is a girl aged 10-17 years in good health and CMV-seronegative. CDR3s leave out the opening cysteine and the closing phenylalanine or tryptophan. Each record gives: V gene, CDR3 protein.

TRBV6-5,ASSDPGMRGYT
TRBV28,ASSSPQGGNQPQH
TRBV27,ASSLAGPYEQY
TRBV19,ASSRDTYTEAF
TRBV30,AWSENRAQETQY
TRBV9,ASSYQDSTDTQY
TRBV5-6,ASSFMTASSGANVLT
TRBV6-6,ASRSYEGGYYGYT
TRBV5-1,ASSPLAGGTGELF
TRBV4-2,ASSQAPGQTYTEAF
TRBV5-1,ASSLVPDPGAGNIQY
TRBV7-6,ASSLVDGLAAYNEQF
TRBV9,ASSPGTGSYNEQF
TRBV7-8,ASSLGYGEAF
TRBV6-1,ASSELDIRSPYGYT
TRBV19,ASSTRTLDEQY
TRBV19,ASSIPGLGTEAF
TRBV9,ASSPTRIGEQY
TRBV13,ASSRRGQKSNVLT
TRBV7-3,ASSLTRGGARLT
TRBV28,ASSKHQGAVSQPQH
TRBV5-4,ASSRDSQETQY
TRBV5-1,ASSTLRQNEQY
TRBV28,ASKDSLNQPQH